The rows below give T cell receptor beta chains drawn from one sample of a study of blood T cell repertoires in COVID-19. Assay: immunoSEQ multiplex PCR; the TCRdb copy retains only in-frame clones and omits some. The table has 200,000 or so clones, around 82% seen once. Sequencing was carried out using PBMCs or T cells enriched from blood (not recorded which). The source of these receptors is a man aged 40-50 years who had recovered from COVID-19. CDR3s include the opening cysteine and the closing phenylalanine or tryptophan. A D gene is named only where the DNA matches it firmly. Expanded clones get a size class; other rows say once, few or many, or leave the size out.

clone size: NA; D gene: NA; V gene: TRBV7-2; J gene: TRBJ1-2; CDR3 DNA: TGTGCCAGCAGCTTAGGTCCGGTAGACTATGGCTACACCTTC; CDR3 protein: CASSLGPVDYGYTF
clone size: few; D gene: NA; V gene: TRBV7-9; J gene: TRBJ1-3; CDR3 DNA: TGTGCCAGCAGCCAGAACAGGGCTGGAAACACCATATATTTT; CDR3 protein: CASSQNRAGNTIYF
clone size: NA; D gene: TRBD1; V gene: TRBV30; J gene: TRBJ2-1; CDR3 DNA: TGTGCCTGGAACAGGGGGCGGGTCAATGAGCAGTTCTTC; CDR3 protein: CAWNRGRVNEQFF
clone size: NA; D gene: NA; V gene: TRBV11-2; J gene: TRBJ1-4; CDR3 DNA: TGTGCCAGTCGAAAGGTCGGAGCAACTAATGAAAAACTGTTTTTT; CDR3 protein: CASRKVGATNEKLFF
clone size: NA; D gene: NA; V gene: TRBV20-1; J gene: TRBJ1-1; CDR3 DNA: TGCAGTGCTAGTCACGGTAATCTGAACACTGAAGCTTTCTTT; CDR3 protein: CSASHGNLNTEAFF
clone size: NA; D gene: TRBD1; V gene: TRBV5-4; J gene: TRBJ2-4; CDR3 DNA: TGTGCCAGCAGCCTACAGGGGGCGATCGAAAACATTCAGTACTTC; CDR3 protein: CASSLQGAIENIQYF
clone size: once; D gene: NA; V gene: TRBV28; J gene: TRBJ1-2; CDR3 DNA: TGTGCCAGCAGTCGCCTTAGTGGCTACACCTTC; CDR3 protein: CASSRLSGYTF
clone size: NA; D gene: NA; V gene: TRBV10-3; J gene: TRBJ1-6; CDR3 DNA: TGTGCCATCAGTGAGCGAGATTCACCCCTCCACTTT; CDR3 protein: CAISERDSPLHF
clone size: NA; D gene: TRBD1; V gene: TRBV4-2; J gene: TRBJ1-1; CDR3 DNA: TGTGCCAGCAGCCAAGTCGGACAGGGGGCGGTTCCGGGAGCTTTCTTT; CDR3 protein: CASSQVGQGAVPGAFF
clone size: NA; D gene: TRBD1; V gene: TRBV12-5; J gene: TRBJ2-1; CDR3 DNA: TGTGCTAGTGGCCCAGTAGGGGGCGCCTACAATGAGCAGTTCTTC; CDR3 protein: CASGPVGGAYNEQFF
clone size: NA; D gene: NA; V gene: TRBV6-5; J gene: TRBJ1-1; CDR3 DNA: TGTGCCAGCAGGCTCGAGCGGAACACTGAAGCTTTCTTT; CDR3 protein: CASRLERNTEAFF
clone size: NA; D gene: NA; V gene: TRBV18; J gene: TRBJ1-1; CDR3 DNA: TGTGCCAGCTCACCACCTAAAGTACCCGGGGGGAACACTGAAGCTTTCTTT; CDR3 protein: CASSPPKVPGGNTEAFF
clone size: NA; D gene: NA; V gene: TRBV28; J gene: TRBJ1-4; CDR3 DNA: TGTGCCAGCAGTTTATACTCCAGGGGTAATGAAAAACTGTTTTTT; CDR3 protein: CASSLYSRGNEKLFF
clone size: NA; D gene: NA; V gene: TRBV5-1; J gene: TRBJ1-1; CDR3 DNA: TGCGCCAGCAGCTTGGAAGGAGGGATGAACACTGAAGCTTTCTTT; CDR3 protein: CASSLEGGMNTEAFF
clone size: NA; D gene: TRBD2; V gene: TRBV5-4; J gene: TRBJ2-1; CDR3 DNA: TGTGCCAGCGGGATTTTAGCGGGGGGGCGCAATGAGCAGTTCTTC; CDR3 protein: CASGILAGGRNEQFF
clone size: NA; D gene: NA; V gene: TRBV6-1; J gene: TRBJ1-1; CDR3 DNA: TGTGCCAGCAGTGAAGCTTGGGCGACAGCACCTAAAAGGGGAACTTTCTTT; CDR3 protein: CASSEAWATAPKRGTFF
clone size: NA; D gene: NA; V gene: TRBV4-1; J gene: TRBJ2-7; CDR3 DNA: TGCGCCAGCAGCCAAGCCGGGCAGGGGACCAACGAGCAGTACTTC; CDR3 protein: CASSQAGQGTNEQYF
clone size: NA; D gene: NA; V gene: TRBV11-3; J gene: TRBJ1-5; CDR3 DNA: TGTGCCAGCAGCTTACGTGCAGGGCCCTATAGCAATCAGCCCCAGCATTTT; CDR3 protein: CASSLRAGPYSNQPQHF
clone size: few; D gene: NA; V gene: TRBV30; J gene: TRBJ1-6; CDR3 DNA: TGTGCCTGGAGTCCCCTCATCGGGACACGTAATTCACCCCTCCACTTT; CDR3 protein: CAWSPLIGTRNSPLHF
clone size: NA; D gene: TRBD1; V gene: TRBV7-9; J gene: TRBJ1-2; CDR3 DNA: TGTGCCAGCAGCTTAGTAGTAGGACAGGGAGGAATTGGCTACACCTTC; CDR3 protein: CASSLVVGQGGIGYTF
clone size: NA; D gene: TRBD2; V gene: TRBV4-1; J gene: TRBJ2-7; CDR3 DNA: TGCGCCAGCAGCCAATCTAGCGGGGGCTACGAGCAGTACTTC; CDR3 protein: CASSQSSGGYEQYF
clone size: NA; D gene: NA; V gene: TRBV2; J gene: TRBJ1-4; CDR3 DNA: TGTGCCAGCAGTGAAGTCCGGGGAGGGGGTGAAAAACTGTTTTTT; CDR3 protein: CASSEVRGGGEKLFF
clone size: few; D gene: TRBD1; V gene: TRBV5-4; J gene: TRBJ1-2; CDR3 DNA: TGTGCCAGCAGGCCCCGGGACAGCTTCTATGGCTACACCTTC; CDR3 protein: CASRPRDSFYGYTF
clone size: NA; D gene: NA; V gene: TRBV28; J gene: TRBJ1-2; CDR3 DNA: TGTGCCACTACGGACAGACAGTATGGCTACACCTTC; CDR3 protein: CATTDRQYGYTF
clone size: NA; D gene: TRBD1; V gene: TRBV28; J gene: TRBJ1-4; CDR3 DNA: TGTGCCAGCAGTTTCCCGGGACAGGGTGGCGAAAAACTGTTTTTT; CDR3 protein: CASSFPGQGGEKLFF
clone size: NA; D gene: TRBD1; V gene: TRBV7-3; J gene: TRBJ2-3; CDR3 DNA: TGTGCCAGTGGGACAGGGTCGACAGATACGCAGTATTTT; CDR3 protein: CASGTGSTDTQYF
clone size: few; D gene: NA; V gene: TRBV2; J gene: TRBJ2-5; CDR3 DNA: TGTGCCAGCATTCAAAACGGACTCGAACAAGAGACCCAGTACTTC; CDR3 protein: CASIQNGLEQETQYF
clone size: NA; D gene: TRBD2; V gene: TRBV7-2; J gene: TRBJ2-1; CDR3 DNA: TGTGCCAGTGCCGGGACTAGCGGGACCTCTGGGTACAATGAGCAGTTCTTC; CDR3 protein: CASAGTSGTSGYNEQFF
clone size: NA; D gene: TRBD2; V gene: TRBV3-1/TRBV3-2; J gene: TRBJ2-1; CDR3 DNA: TGTGCCAGCAGCCAAGGGACTAGCGGGGGGTTGGAAGAGCAGTTCTTC; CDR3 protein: CASSQGTSGGLEEQFF
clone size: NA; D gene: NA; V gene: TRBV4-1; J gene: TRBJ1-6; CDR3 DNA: TGCGCCAGCAGCGACAGGCCCTATAATTCACCCCTCCACTTT; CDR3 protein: CASSDRPYNSPLHF
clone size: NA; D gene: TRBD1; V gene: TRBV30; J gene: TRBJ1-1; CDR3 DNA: TGTGCCTGGAGGCCAGCTGGGACAGTTAACACTGAAGCTTTCTTT; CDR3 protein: CAWRPAGTVNTEAFF
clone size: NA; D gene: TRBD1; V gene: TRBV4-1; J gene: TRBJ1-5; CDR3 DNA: TGCGCCAGCAGCCAAGTGGGACAGGGAGGGCAGCCCCAGCATTTT; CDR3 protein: CASSQVGQGGQPQHF
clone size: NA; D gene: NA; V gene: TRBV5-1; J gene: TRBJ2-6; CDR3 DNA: TGCGCCAGCAGCCCCTACTCTGGGGCCAACGTCCTGACTTTC; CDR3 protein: CASSPYSGANVLTF
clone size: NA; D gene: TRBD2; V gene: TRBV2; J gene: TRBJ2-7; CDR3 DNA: TGTGCCAGCAGTCCCAGCGGGGGGCCGTCTGAGCAGTACTTC; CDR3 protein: CASSPSGGPSEQYF
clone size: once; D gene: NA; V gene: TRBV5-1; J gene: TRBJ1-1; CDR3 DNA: TGCGCCAGCAGCTTGAGTCAGGGCGTCCCTGAAGCTTTCTTT; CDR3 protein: CASSLSQGVPEAFF
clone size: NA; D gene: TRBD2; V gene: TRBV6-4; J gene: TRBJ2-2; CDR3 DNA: TGTGCCAGCAGTGACCCCCTAGCGGGGGGTCTTGGCACCGGGGAGCTGTTTTTT; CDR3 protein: CASSDPLAGGLGTGELFF
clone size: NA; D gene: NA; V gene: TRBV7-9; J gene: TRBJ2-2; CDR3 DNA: TGTGCCAGCAGCCCGAGATCCGGACAAAACACCGGGGAGCTGTTTTTT; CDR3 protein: CASSPRSGQNTGELFF
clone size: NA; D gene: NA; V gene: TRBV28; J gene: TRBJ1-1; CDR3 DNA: TGTGCCAGCAGGGACGCACTAGGTCAGAACACTGAAGCTTTCTTT; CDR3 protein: CASRDALGQNTEAFF
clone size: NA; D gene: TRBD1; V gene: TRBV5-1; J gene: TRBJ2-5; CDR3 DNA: TGCGCCAGCAGCCCGGACAGGGGTGAGACCCAGTACTTC; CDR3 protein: CASSPDRGETQYF
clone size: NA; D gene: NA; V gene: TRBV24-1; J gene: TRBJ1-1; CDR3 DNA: TGTGCCACCAGGTCGGGCCAGGGAGGAACTGAAGCTTTCTTT; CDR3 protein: CATRSGQGGTEAFF
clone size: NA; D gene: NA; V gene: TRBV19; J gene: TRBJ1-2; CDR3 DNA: TGTGCCAGTAGCGGACAGAACTATGGCTACACCTTC; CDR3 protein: CASSGQNYGYTF
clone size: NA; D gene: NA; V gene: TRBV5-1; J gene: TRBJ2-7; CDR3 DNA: TGCGCCAGCAGCTTGGAAGGACAGTCCTACGAGCAGTACTTC; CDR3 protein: CASSLEGQSYEQYF
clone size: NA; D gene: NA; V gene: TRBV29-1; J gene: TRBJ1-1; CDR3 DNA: TGCAGCGTTGAAGATCGTCGAACAGGGAGGGGTGCGGAGGCTTTCTTT; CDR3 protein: CSVEDRRTGRGAEAFF
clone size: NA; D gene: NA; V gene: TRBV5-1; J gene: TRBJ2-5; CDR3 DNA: TGCGCCAGCAGATTTAACCAAGAGACCCAGTACTTC; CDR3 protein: CASRFNQETQYF
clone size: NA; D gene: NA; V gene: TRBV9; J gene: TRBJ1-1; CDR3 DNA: TGTGCCAGCGGGGTCGGGGTAGGGAAGACTGAAGCTTTCTTT; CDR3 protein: CASGVGVGKTEAFF
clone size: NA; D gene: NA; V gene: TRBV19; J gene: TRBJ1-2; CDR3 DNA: TGTGCCAGTAGTACCCTCGGGGTTTATGGCTACACCTTC; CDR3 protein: CASSTLGVYGYTF
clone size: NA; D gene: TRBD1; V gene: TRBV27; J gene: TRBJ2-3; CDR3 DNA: TGTGCCAGCAGTCCAAAGGCCGGGACAGGGGGACTAACTAGCACAGATACGCAGTATTTT; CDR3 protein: CASSPKAGTGGLTSTDTQYF
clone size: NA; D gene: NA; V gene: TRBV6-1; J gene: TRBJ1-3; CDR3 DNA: TGTGCCAGCAGTGATGGGCTGCTGAACACCATATATTTT; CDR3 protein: CASSDGLLNTIYF
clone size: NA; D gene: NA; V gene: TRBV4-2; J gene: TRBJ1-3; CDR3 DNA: TGTGCCAGCAGCCAGAACGTCGGGGAAGGATCTGGAAACACCATATATTTT; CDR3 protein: CASSQNVGEGSGNTIYF
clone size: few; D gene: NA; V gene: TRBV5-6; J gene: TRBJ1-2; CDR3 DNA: TGTGCCAGCCTTAAACAGGGTAACTATGGCTACACCTTC; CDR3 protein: CASLKQGNYGYTF
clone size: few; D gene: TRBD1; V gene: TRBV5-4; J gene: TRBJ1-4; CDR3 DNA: TGTGCCAGCAGCTCAACCGGACAGGGTAATGAAAAACTGTTTTTT; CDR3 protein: CASSSTGQGNEKLFF
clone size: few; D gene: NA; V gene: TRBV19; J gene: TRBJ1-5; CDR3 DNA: TGTGCCAGTAGTATAGCAGGTCGCCAGCATTTT; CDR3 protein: CASSIAGRQHF
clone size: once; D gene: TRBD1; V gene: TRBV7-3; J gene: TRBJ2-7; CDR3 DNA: TGTGCCAGCAGCTTAATCTTCCGGGACAGGGGGTCCTACGAGCAGTACTTC; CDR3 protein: CASSLIFRDRGSYEQYF
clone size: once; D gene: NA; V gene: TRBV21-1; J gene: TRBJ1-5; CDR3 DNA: TGTGCCAGCTTCGGACAGGGGTTAACCCAGCCCCAGCATTTT; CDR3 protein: CASFGQGLTQPQHF